This is a list of T cell receptor beta chains from one sample in a study of blood T cell repertoires in COVID-19. Repertoires were generated with immunoSEQ multiplex PCR, while TCRdb's copy carries only in-frame clones and drops some. The top ten hold around 8.2% of the sample, which has around 160,000 clones, 70% to 90% seen once. The specimen was peripheral blood. These receptors were obtained from a man in his sixties with acute or convalescent COVID-19. Each CDR3 is given without its conserved first and last residue. A D gene is named only where the DNA matches it firmly.

TRBV10-3	.	TRBJ2-7	AITPGDFSYEQY
TRBV15	TRBD2	TRBJ2-1	ATSRGGNSGRALGEQF
TRBV19	.	TRBJ1-6	ASSPGSPSYNSPLH
TRBV20-1	.	TRBJ2-7	SASPMEQY
TRBV29-1	TRBD2	TRBJ2-5	SGGTSGRWETQY
TRBV6-6	TRBD1	TRBJ1-2	ASETRGTATNYGYT
TRBV5-6	TRBD2	TRBJ2-3	ASSSAVAGFTDTQY
TRBV2	.	TRBJ1-1	ASVGLEVGAF
TRBV15	TRBD1	TRBJ1-5	ATSTGAGQPQH
TRBV5-1	.	TRBJ1-2	ASSLGTQPNYGYT
TRBV7-9	.	TRBJ1-5	ASSPSGGRGQPQH
TRBV21-1	.	TRBJ1-2	ASSNQLRGYGYT
TRBV19	TRBD1	TRBJ2-2	ASQGANSPGELF
TRBV2	TRBD2	TRBJ2-2	ASSELAGPLF
TRBV28	TRBD1	TRBJ1-1	ASSTTGGTEAF
TRBV4-1	TRBD1	TRBJ1-2	ASSQMSGGNYGYT
TRBV10-2	.	TRBJ1-6	ASSDRGSSYNSPLH
TRBV15	TRBD2	TRBJ2-1	ATSRAGIGGDEQF
TRBV6-2/TRBV6-3	.	TRBJ2-7	ASSYGGRDYEQY
TRBV6-5	TRBD1	TRBJ2-2	ASPSGTGDTGELF
TRBV28	.	TRBJ2-7	ASSPPTGSPPYEQY
TRBV7-3	TRBD1	TRBJ2-2	ASSLTGTGTGELF
TRBV6-5	.	TRBJ1-1	ASSLQGNTEAF
TRBV28	TRBD1	TRBJ1-5	ASSSTGAYQPQH
TRBV4-2	TRBD2	TRBJ2-7	ASRHNLAGGPLSYEQY
TRBV19	.	TRBJ2-3	ASSGIASTDTQY
TRBV2	TRBD1	TRBJ1-2	ASREDRAANYGYT
TRBV28	.	TRBJ1-2	ASSLYHVAQGRSGYT
TRBV7-3	TRBD1	TRBJ1-2	ASSLTGTGILNYGYT
TRBV10-2	TRBD2	TRBJ2-7	ASSESRGEGEQY
TRBV9	TRBD1	TRBJ1-5	ASSPDRGSGQPQH
TRBV5-4	.	TRBJ1-2	ASSPQSGGTAEGEDYGYT
TRBV6-5	.	TRBJ1-1	ASRVRGANTEAF
TRBV18	TRBD1	TRBJ1-2	ASSPPDRGRYGYT
TRBV30	.	TRBJ1-1	AWSGITSGRAF
TRBV30	TRBD1	TRBJ1-2	AWTGDSRGAYGYT
TRBV19	TRBD2	TRBJ2-1	ASSHHRGTSGSPEQF
TRBV15	.	TRBJ1-3	ATSRGGNENTIY
TRBV18	.	TRBJ1-5	ASSPGQNSKPQH
TRBV19	.	TRBJ1-1	ASSPAGERNTEAF
TRBV18	TRBD1	TRBJ1-2	ASRQGASDGYT
TRBV5-6	.	TRBJ2-7	ASSLGGSSYEQY
TRBV10-3	TRBD1	TRBJ2-2	AISGTGSTGELF
TRBV2	.	TRBJ1-1	ASSGQVRNTEAF
TRBV7-6	TRBD2	TRBJ2-2	ASNPSGTSGSGELF
TRBV5-8	TRBD1	TRBJ1-1	ASSLTGEAF
TRBV3-1/TRBV3-2	TRBD2	TRBJ2-7	ASSRYSLAGGYEQY
TRBV2	TRBD1	TRBJ1-1	ASKRDRGNTEAF
TRBV5-5	TRBD1	TRBJ2-1	ASSLSGTGGAEQF
TRBV19	TRBD2	TRBJ2-2	ASSSRTSETANTGELF
TRBV7-8	.	TRBJ1-1	ASSLANLNTEAF
TRBV2	.	TRBJ1-2	ASRNREGYGYT
TRBV5-5	.	TRBJ2-5	ASSYRTGLGETQY
TRBV2	.	TRBJ1-2	ASSGGLPANYGYT
TRBV5-1	.	TRBJ1-6	ASSLLRQNSPLH